Listed below are T cell receptor beta chains from one sample, sequenced in a study of neoadjuvant nivolumab and ipilimumab in lung cancer. Libraries were prepared by immunoSEQ multiplex PCR; TCRdb keeps only in-frame clonotypes and omits some of them. The data show about 6,200 clones, around three fifths seen once. Sequences were derived from tumor tissue, sampled after neoadjuvant nivolumab, alone or with ipilimumab, at or shortly before surgery. The receptor source for this set is an adult with non-small cell lung cancer. The CDR3 runs from the conserved cysteine through the conserved F or W. D genes are given only for firm matches. Clone size, where shown, is once, few, many, or a class for clones that have expanded.

J gene: TRBJ2-7
V gene: TRBV30
clone size: .
D gene: TRBD1
CDR3 protein: CAWSPGTDSSYEQYF
CDR3 DNA: TGTGCCTGGAGCCCTGGGACAGATAGCTCCTACGAGCAGTACTTC

J gene: TRBJ2-1
V gene: TRBV4-1
clone size: .
D gene: .
CDR3 protein: CASSRGQSDASNEQFF
CDR3 DNA: TGCGCCAGCAGTCGGGGGCAGTCAGACGCGTCCAATGAGCAGTTCTTC

J gene: TRBJ2-7
V gene: TRBV6-6
clone size: .
D gene: TRBD2
CDR3 protein: CASSYSGLADYEQYF
CDR3 DNA: TGTGCCAGCAGTTACTCAGGACTAGCGGACTACGAGCAGTACTTC

J gene: TRBJ2-5
V gene: TRBV28
clone size: few
D gene: .
CDR3 protein: CASRKGGRQETQYF
CDR3 DNA: TGTGCCAGCAGAAAAGGGGGGAGACAAGAGACCCAGTACTTC

J gene: TRBJ2-2
V gene: TRBV30
clone size: .
D gene: .
CDR3 protein: CAWTSGSWSGELFF
CDR3 DNA: TGTGCCTGGACCTCAGGGTCTTGGTCCGGGGAGCTGTTTTTT

J gene: TRBJ1-5
V gene: TRBV10-2
clone size: .
D gene: TRBD1
CDR3 protein: CASSGALRDSGEGIRRNQPQHF
CDR3 DNA: TGCGCCAGCAGTGGGGCTCTCCGGGACAGCGGGGAAGGGATAAGGCGCAATCAGCCCCAGCATTTT

J gene: TRBJ1-1
V gene: TRBV27
clone size: few
D gene: .
CDR3 protein: CASSSSPENTEAFF
CDR3 DNA: TGTGCCAGCAGTAGCAGCCCAGAGAACACTGAAGCTTTCTTT

J gene: TRBJ2-5
V gene: TRBV7-6
clone size: .
D gene: TRBD2
CDR3 protein: CASSSPIAGDSQETQYF
CDR3 DNA: TGTGCCAGCAGCTCCCCGATAGCGGGAGATTCCCAAGAGACCCAGTACTTC

J gene: TRBJ2-7
V gene: TRBV28
clone size: .
D gene: .
CDR3 protein: CASSLGGRLAYEQYF
CDR3 DNA: TGTGCCAGCAGCTTAGGGGGCCGGCTAGCGTACGAGCAGTACTTC

J gene: TRBJ2-1
V gene: TRBV7-9
clone size: .
D gene: .
CDR3 protein: CASSLVGAGSYNEQFF
CDR3 DNA: TGTGCCAGCAGCTTAGTGGGGGCCGGCTCCTACAATGAGCAGTTCTTC

J gene: TRBJ2-6
V gene: TRBV5-4
clone size: few
D gene: TRBD1
CDR3 protein: CASSTGGSGANVLTF
CDR3 DNA: TGTGCCAGCAGTACAGGGGGCTCTGGGGCCAACGTCCTGACTTTC

J gene: TRBJ2-5
V gene: TRBV7-1
clone size: .
D gene: .
CDR3 protein: CASSFGQSKWAQYF
CDR3 DNA: TGTGCCAGCAGCTTCGGACAGTCCAAGTGGGCCCAGTACTTC

J gene: TRBJ2-3
V gene: TRBV11-2
clone size: once
D gene: .
CDR3 protein: CASSWGRADTQYF
CDR3 DNA: TGTGCCAGCAGCTGGGGACGTGCAGATACGCAGTATTTT

J gene: TRBJ1-2
V gene: TRBV28
clone size: .
D gene: TRBD1
CDR3 protein: CASSPLRGTGGWVGYTF
CDR3 DNA: TGTGCCAGCAGTCCACTAAGGGGAACAGGGGGGTGGGTCGGCTACACCTTC

J gene: TRBJ2-3
V gene: TRBV2
clone size: .
D gene: .
CDR3 protein: CASDIGNTQYF
CDR3 DNA: TGTGCCAGCGATATTGGAAATACGCAGTATTTT

J gene: TRBJ1-2
V gene: TRBV7-9
clone size: .
D gene: TRBD1
CDR3 protein: CASSPGRTGSDGYTF
CDR3 DNA: TGTGCCAGCAGCCCAGGACGGACAGGGAGCGATGGCTACACCTTC

J gene: TRBJ2-2
V gene: TRBV14
clone size: .
D gene: TRBD2
CDR3 protein: CASSRLAANTGELFF
CDR3 DNA: TGTGCCAGCAGCCGACTAGCGGCGAACACCGGGGAGCTGTTTTTT

J gene: TRBJ2-1
V gene: TRBV7-2
clone size: .
D gene: .
CDR3 protein: CASSLTGSPYNEQFF
CDR3 DNA: TGTGCCAGCAGCTTAACAGGATCCCCCTACAATGAGCAGTTCTTC

J gene: TRBJ2-1
V gene: TRBV7-2
clone size: .
D gene: TRBD2
CDR3 protein: CASTSGGGLGNEQFF
CDR3 DNA: TGTGCCAGCACCTCGGGGGGAGGCCTGGGCAATGAGCAGTTCTTC

J gene: TRBJ2-7
V gene: TRBV5-6
clone size: .
D gene: .
CDR3 protein: CASSLVVGDYEQYF
CDR3 DNA: TGTGCCAGCAGCTTGGTAGTGGGCGACTACGAGCAGTACTTC

J gene: TRBJ2-7
V gene: TRBV7-9
clone size: .
D gene: .
CDR3 protein: CASSPNPNSYEQYF
CDR3 DNA: TGTGCCAGCAGCCCTAATCCCAACTCCTACGAGCAGTACTTC

J gene: TRBJ2-3
V gene: TRBV7-2
clone size: .
D gene: .
CDR3 protein: CASSPNLRDTQYF
CDR3 DNA: TGTGCCAGCAGCCCCAATCTAAGGGATACGCAGTATTTT

J gene: TRBJ2-7
V gene: TRBV29-1
clone size: .
D gene: TRBD1
CDR3 protein: CSVEGTGVEQYF
CDR3 DNA: TGCAGCGTTGAGGGGACAGGGGTCGAGCAGTACTTC

J gene: TRBJ2-3
V gene: TRBV7-6
clone size: .
D gene: .
CDR3 protein: CASSFLEGRSTDTQYF
CDR3 DNA: TGTGCCAGCAGCTTCTTGGAGGGGAGGAGCACAGATACGCAGTATTTT

J gene: TRBJ2-1
V gene: TRBV6-1
clone size: .
D gene: .
CDR3 protein: CASSERGPDLYNEQFF
CDR3 DNA: TGTGCCAGCAGTGAAAGGGGCCCCGACCTTTACAATGAGCAGTTCTTC

J gene: TRBJ2-1
V gene: TRBV19
clone size: .
D gene: TRBD2
CDR3 protein: CASSIVRLAGEQFF
CDR3 DNA: TGTGCCAGTAGTATAGTGCGTCTAGCGGGAGAGCAGTTCTTC

J gene: TRBJ1-5
V gene: TRBV7-2
clone size: .
D gene: .
CDR3 protein: CASSLVTNSNQPQHF
CDR3 DNA: TGTGCCAGCAGCTTAGTGACGAATAGCAATCAGCCCCAGCATTTT

J gene: TRBJ2-7
V gene: TRBV25-1
clone size: .
D gene: .
CDR3 protein: CASSELPGSYEQYF
CDR3 DNA: TGTGCCAGCAGTGAATTGCCAGGCTCCTACGAGCAGTACTTC

J gene: TRBJ1-2
V gene: TRBV2
clone size: .
D gene: .
CDR3 protein: CASSEGRSIYGYTF
CDR3 DNA: TGTGCCAGCAGTGAGGGACGGAGTATCTATGGCTACACCTTC

J gene: TRBJ2-3
V gene: TRBV27
clone size: few
D gene: .
CDR3 protein: CASSRGQTSTDTQYF
CDR3 DNA: TGTGCCAGCAGCCGCGGCCAGACTAGCACAGATACGCAGTATTTT

J gene: TRBJ2-7
V gene: TRBV2
clone size: .
D gene: TRBD2
CDR3 protein: CASSFGLAGYEQYF
CDR3 DNA: TGTGCCAGCAGTTTCGGACTAGCGGGGTACGAGCAGTACTTC